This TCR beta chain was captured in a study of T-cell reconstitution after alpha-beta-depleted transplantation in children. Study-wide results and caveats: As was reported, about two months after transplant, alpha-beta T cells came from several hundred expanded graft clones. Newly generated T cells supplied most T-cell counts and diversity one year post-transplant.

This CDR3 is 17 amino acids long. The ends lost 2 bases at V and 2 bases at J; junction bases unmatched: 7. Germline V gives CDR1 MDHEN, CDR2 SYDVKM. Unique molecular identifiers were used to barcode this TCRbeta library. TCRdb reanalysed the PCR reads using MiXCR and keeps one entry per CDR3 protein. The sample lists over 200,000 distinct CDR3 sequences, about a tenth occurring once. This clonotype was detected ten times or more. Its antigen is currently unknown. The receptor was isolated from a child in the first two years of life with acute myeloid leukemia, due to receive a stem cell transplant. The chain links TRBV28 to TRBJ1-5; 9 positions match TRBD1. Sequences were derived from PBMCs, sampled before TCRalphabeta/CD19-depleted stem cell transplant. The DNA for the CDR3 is TGTGCCAGCAGTTTACTGACAGGGGGTGAGGGCAATCAGCCCCAGCATTTT. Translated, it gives CASSLLTGGEGNQPQHF.